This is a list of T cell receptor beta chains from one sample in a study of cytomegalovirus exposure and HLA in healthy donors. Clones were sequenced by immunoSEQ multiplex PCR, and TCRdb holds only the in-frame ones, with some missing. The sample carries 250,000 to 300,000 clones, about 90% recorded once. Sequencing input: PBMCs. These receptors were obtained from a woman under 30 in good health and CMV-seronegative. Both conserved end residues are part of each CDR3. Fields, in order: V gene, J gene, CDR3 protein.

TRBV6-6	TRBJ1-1	CASSLPQGANTEAFF
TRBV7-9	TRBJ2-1	CASSDLASSNNEQFF
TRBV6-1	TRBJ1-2	CASSESDTYGYTF
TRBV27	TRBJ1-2	CASSLVTGGGYTF
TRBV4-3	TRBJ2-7	CASSQSRDRTHEQYF
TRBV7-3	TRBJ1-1	CASSLGRANTEAFF
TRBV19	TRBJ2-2	CASTKQGNTGELFF
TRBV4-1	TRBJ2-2	CASSQDSRPGGGGELFF
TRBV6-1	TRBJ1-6	CASSEYLRTGKYNSPLHF
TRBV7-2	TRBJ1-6	CASSSDSPPSPLHF
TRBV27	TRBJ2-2	CASSPSGGELTGELFF
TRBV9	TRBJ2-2	CASGLDGGELFF
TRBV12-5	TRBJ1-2	CASGQQGVGGYTF
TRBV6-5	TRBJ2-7	CASGLGGQTYEQYF
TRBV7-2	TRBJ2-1	CASSLGSLPYNEQFF
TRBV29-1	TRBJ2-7	CSVEGQSYEQYF
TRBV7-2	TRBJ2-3	CASSLNPGTSGGLDTQYF
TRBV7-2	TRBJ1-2	CASSLVGTGTNYGYTF
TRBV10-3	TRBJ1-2	CAIRPPGTTDGYTF
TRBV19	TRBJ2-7	CASSPLYSGATTYEQYF
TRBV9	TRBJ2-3	CASSVFYRDRGLDTQYF
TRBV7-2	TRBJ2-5	CASSTPSAVQETQYF